These 11 T cell receptor beta chains share one sample of origin, sequenced in a study of OX40 agonist ivuxolimab in advanced cancers. Sequencing used immunoSEQ multiplex PCR; TCRdb keeps in-frame clones, though not all of them. The table includes 98,000 or so clones, approximately 92% detected once. The sample consisted of CD4+ or CD8+ T cells sorted from blood, taken in a trial of the OX40 agonist ivuxolimab. These receptors originate from an adult with an advanced solid tumor such as melanoma, head and neck, liver or kidney cancer.

This clone has just one count. The chain couples TRBV2 to TRBJ1-3; no firm D call. CDR3 length equals 13 residues. The germline gives CDR1 SNHLY, CDR2 FYNNEI. Trimming cost V 4 bases and J 5 bases, with 9 bases left between them. This CDR3 is CASSVGFRNTIYF. In nucleotides, the CDR3 is TGTGCCAGCAGTGTAGGTTTCCGAAACACCATATATTTT.

The V and J genes are TRBV19 and TRBJ2-4; possible D gene TRBD2, 5 bases. Trimming took off 4 bases at V and 2 bases at J, with 12 bases between the two ends. The V gene's germline CDR1 is LNHDA and CDR2 SQIVND (reference sequence). The CDR3 has 15 residues. The CDR3 DNA follows: TGTGCCAGTAGTACTAGCACCGACACCAAAAACATTCAGTACTTC. It specifies CASSTSTDTKNIQYF.

The chain combines TRBV7-9 with TRBJ2-2; possibly TRBD1 for D (7 bases). Germline CDR1 is SEHNR and CDR2 is FQNEAQ (reference sequence). This CDR3 has 13 amino acids. Written as DNA, the CDR3 is TGTGCTGTCCGACAGGGAGGCACCGGGGAGCTGTTTTTT. Its translation: CAVRQGGTGELFF.

V usage is TRBV30 and J usage is TRBJ1-5; 7 bases are a match to TRBD1. This CDR3 spans 18 amino acids. Germline CDR1 reads GTSNPN; CDR2 reads SVGIG (reference sequence). Germline trimming cut 4 bases from V and 2 bases from J; bases unmatched to any gene: 17. The CDR3 reads CAWTRQGLGGMGNQPQHF. CDR3 nucleotides: TGTGCCTGGACCCGACAGGGACTAGGGGGGATGGGCAATCAGCCCCAGCATTTT.

J is TRBJ2-3 and V is TRBV25-1; 7 bases line up with TRBD2. Germline CDR1 and CDR2: MGHDK and SYGVNS. V trimming: 0 bases; J trimming: 4 bases; junction bases outside the gene matches: 7. This CDR3 region has 16 residues. The CDR3 DNA follows: TGTGCCAGCAGTGAATATCACGGGGGAGGGGCAGATACGCAGTATTTT. It is translated as CASSEYHGGGADTQYF.

This chain uses TRBV9 with TRBJ2-1; TRBD2 agrees at 10 bases. The junction had 12 bases not matched to a gene; V was cut back by 0 bases and J by 9 bases. The CDR3 spans 17 residues. Germline CDR1 reads SGDLS; CDR2 reads YYNGEE. The CDR3 loop reads CASSVGSLAGVSGEQFF. The CDR3 nucleotides are TGTGCCAGCAGCGTAGGGTCCCTAGCGGGAGTATCTGGTGAGCAGTTCTTC.

This sequence joins TRBV10-3 and TRBJ1-2; TRBD1 matches 10 bases. From germline, CDR1 is ENHRY and CDR2 SYGVKD. This CDR3 contains 15 residues. V shed 4 bases and J 1 base; nucleotides not matched to a gene: 3. The DNA of the CDR3 is TGTGCCATCAGTGTTGGGACAGGGGATAACTATGGCTACACCTTC. Protein sequence: CAISVGTGDNYGYTF.

This clone was observed a single time. The gene calls are TRBV5-1 and TRBJ1-2; D uncertain. This CDR3 is built from 14 residues. Trimming stripped 0 bases from V and 0 bases from J, with 6 bases between. Germline loops: CDR1 SGHRS, CDR2 YFSETQ. The CDR3 loop is CASSLEQANYGYTF. The CDR3 DNA is TGCGCCAGCAGCTTGGAGCAGGCTAACTATGGCTACACCTTC. Full variable domain (outside the CDR3, taken from reference TRBV5-1 and TRBJ1-2): KAGVTQTPRYLIKTRGQQVTLSCSPISGHRSVSWYQQTPGQGLQFLFEYFSETQRNKGNFPGRFSGRQFSNSRSEMNVSTLELGDSALYLCASSLEQANYGYTFGSGTRLTVV.

This chain connects TRBV30 to TRBJ1-5; 7 bases agree with TRBD1. J lost 2 bases, V lost 2 bases, and 6 bases had no gene match. CDR1 and CDR2 (germline): GTSNPN, SVGIG (reference sequence). The CDR3 runs to 15 residues. The CDR3 reads CAWSRGGAGNQPQHF. The CDR3 DNA is TGTGCCTGGAGTCGAGGGGGCGCGGGCAATCAGCCCCAGCATTTT.

Worth noting for this clone: The same CDR3 also results from other DNA sequences found in this sample. This chain uses TRBV4-3 with TRBJ2-5; D possibly matches TRBD1 or TRBD2 (6 bases each). This CDR3 region has 16 residues. V shed 0 bases and J shed 1 base, with 12 bases lying between them. Germline CDR1 and CDR2: LGHNA and YSLEER. CDR3 loop: CASSQDLRGVQETQYF. The DNA of the CDR3 is TGCGCCAGCAGCCAAGATCTGAGGGGGGTCCAAGAGACCCAGTACTTC.

The V call is TRBV19, the J call TRBJ2-3, with 12 positions matching TRBD2. The CDR3 consists of 15 residues. Germline values: CDR1 LNHDA, CDR2 SQIVND (reference sequence). Trimming cost V 6 bases and J 3 bases; bases outside gene matches: 4. CDR3 amino acids: CASRGLAGLTDTQYF. DNA of the CDR3: TGTGCCAGTAGGGGACTAGCGGGTCTGACAGATACGCAGTATTTT.